This T cell receptor (beta chain) was identified during a study of blood T cell repertoires in COVID-19. About the research overall: T cells, B-cell-depleted T cells, or PBMCs supplied cDNA or gDNA.

The V gene end was trimmed by 5 bases and the J gene end by 11 bases; junction bases not matched to a gene: 23. The CDR3 runs 18 residues. Germline-derived CDR1 and CDR2 are SEHNR and FQNEAQ (reference sequence). Enrollment of patients from Seattle took place during active infection, with longitudinal follow-up. This table comes from immunoSEQ multiplex PCR, and its TCRdb copy is limited to in-frame clones, with some not included. Among hundreds of thousands of clones listed, around nine tenths were seen once. The clonotype originates from a woman between 25 and 40 years old with COVID-19, enrolled during active disease. The chain couples TRBV7-9 to TRBJ1-1; 10 bases map to TRBD1. Sequencing was performed on peripheral blood. The CDR3 bases are TGTGCCAGCAGCGGGAAGGGACAGGGGATTTCCTCTTTCTCCGTGGCTTTCTTT. Translation gives CASSGKGQGISSFSVAFF.